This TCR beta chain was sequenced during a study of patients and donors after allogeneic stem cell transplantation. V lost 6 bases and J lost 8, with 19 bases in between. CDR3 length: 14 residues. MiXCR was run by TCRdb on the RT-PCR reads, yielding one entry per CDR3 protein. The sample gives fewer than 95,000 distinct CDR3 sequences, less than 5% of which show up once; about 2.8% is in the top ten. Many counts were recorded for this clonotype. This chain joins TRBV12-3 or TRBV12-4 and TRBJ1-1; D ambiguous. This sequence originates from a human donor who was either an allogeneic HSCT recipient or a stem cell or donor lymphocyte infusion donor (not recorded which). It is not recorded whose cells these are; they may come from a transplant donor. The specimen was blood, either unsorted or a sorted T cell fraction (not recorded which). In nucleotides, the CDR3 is TGTGCCAGCAGCCGTAGACTAGAGGGTGGCGAAGCTTTCTTT. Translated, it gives CASSRRLEGGEAFF.